This entry lists 14 T cell receptor beta chains sequenced from one sample in a study of cytomegalovirus exposure and HLA in healthy donors. Primers: 60 Vbeta forward and 13 Jbeta reverse. The protocol was immunoSEQ multiplex PCR, while the TCRdb copy is restricted to in-frame clones and leaves out a portion. Among 250,000 to 350,000 clones listed, about 80% were seen once. Sequenced input: PBMCs. The receptors originated from a girl aged 2 to 9 in good health and CMV-seronegative.

This clone came up once. The rearrangement joins TRBV10-3 to TRBJ2-7; D gene uncertain. Trimming stripped 2 bases from V and 6 bases from J, with 11 bases between. CDR1 is ENHRY, CDR2 SYGVKD, per germline. CDR3 size: 13 residues. CDR3 bases: TGTGCCATCAGTGAGGGGCCCCCTCTCGAGCAGTACTTC. As protein: CAISEGPPLEQYF.

This clone was detected only a few times. The rearrangement links TRBV6-6 to TRBJ1-1; D remains unclear. The V and J ends lost 1 base and 10 bases respectively, with 13 bases between them. The CDR3 extends over 13 amino acids. CDR1 and CDR2 (germline): MNHNY, SVGAGI (reference sequence). The CDR3 coding sequence is TGTGCCAGCAGTTACTGGACCTACGCGGGAGCTTTCTTT. This codes for CASSYWTYAGAFF.

The rearrangement joins TRBV27 to TRBJ1-3, with 8 bases fitting TRBD1. The CDR3 is 14 residues long. The V gene's germline CDR1 is MNHEY and CDR2 SMNVEV (reference sequence). J gave up 4 bases and V 5 bases, and 4 bases lay outside the gene matches. In DNA form, the CDR3 reads TGTGCCAGCAGTGGGACAGGCTCCGGAAACACCATATATTTT. As protein: CASSGTGSGNTIYF.

J is TRBJ1-4 and V is TRBV25-1, with TRBD1 identical over 9 bases. This CDR3 is 14 amino acids long. The germline gives CDR1 MGHDK, CDR2 SYGVNS. J gave up 10 bases and V 0 bases, and 3 bases lay outside the gene matches. CDR3 residues: CASSEYGTGLKLFF. CDR3 bases: TGTGCCAGCAGTGAATATGGGACAGGGTTAAAACTGTTTTTT.

The rearrangement links TRBV28 to TRBJ2-5; TRBD1 is a possible D gene (8 bases). Trimming took off 4 bases at V and 5 bases at J, with 17 bases between the two ends. The CDR3 is 15 amino acids. CDR1 and CDR2 from the germline V gene are MDHEN and SYDVKM. The CDR3 loop is CASSWGGQGGETQYF. CDR3 bases: TGTGCCAGCAGTTGGGGTGGACAGGGAGGGGAGACCCAGTACTTC.

V gene TRBV6-5 combines with J gene TRBJ2-2; 8 bases align to TRBD1. The CDR3 has 15 amino acids. After removal of 2 bases from V and 4 bases from J, the junction contained 3 bases not matched to a gene. In germline, CDR1 is MNHEY, CDR2 SVGAGI. The CDR3 DNA reads as TGTGCCAGCAGTTACACGGACAGGGTCACCGGGGAGCTGTTTTTT. Encoded protein: CASSYTDRVTGELFF.

The chain is built from TRBV4-1 and TRBJ2-7, with a tentative D call TRBD1 (6 bases). The V and J ends lost 1 base and 6 bases respectively, with 16 bases between them. Germline V gene sequence: CDR1 MGHRA, CDR2 YSYEKL. The CDR3 contains 15 residues. The CDR3 reads CASSQGTGNLREQYF. The CDR3, as DNA: TGCGCCAGCAGCCAAGGAACAGGGAACCTGCGCGAGCAGTACTTC.

The J gene is TRBJ1-1, the V gene TRBV18; D is perhaps TRBD1 (5 bases). Germline CDR1 reads KGHSH; CDR2 reads LQKENI. This CDR3 region has 14 residues. V dropped 2 bases and J dropped 0 bases, with 7 bases sitting between them. CDR3 nucleotides: TGTGCCAGCTCACCAGGGACTATGAACACTGAAGCTTTCTTT. Its translation: CASSPGTMNTEAFF.

This rearrangement joins TRBV28 to TRBJ2-7; perhaps TRBD2 as D (6 bases). Germline CDR1 reads MDHEN; CDR2 reads SYDVKM. This CDR3 region has 15 residues. Trimming shortened V by 3 bases and J by 4 bases, and 16 bases separated the two germline ends. This CDR3 is CASSFPGTRGYEQYF. The CDR3 DNA follows: TGTGCCAGCAGTTTCCCCGGGACTCGGGGGTACGAGCAGTACTTC.

This chain uses TRBV6-5 with TRBJ2-7; 9 positions match TRBD1. CDR1 and CDR2 (germline): MNHEY, SVGAGI. Trimming at V came to 5 bases and at J to 6 bases, leaving 5 bases not matched to a gene. The CDR3 runs to 13 residues. Here the CDR3 reads CASSLGTGSEQYF. In nucleotides, the CDR3 is TGTGCCAGCAGTCTAGGGACAGGGAGCGAGCAGTACTTC.

The chain is built from TRBV9 and TRBJ2-7, with 7 nucleotides matching TRBD1. The germline CDR1 and CDR2 sequences are SGDLS and YYNGEE. The V segment lost 4 bases and the J segment 2 bases; nucleotides outside the gene matches: 15. This CDR3 region has 17 residues. The CDR3 protein is CASSPHGGPGQTYEQYF. The CDR3 DNA reads as TGTGCCAGCAGCCCCCACGGTGGGCCGGGACAGACCTACGAGCAGTACTTC.

This chain uses TRBV5-1 with TRBJ1-1; 9 nucleotides align to TRBD1. The CDR3 extends over 17 amino acids. The germline CDR1 and CDR2 sequences are SGHRS and YFSETQ. J gave up 0 bases and V 0 bases, and 6 bases lay outside the gene matches. The DNA of the CDR3 is TGCGCCAGCAGCTTGGGGGACAGGGAGGATCTGAACACTGAAGCTTTCTTT. Residues: CASSLGDREDLNTEAFF.

The rearrangement uses TRBV29-1 and TRBJ2-1; D unclear. Trimming removed 7 bases at V and 3 bases at J, with 10 bases between. Germline CDR1 reads SQVTM; CDR2 reads ANQGSEA. The CDR3 sequence is 12 residues long. CDR3 nucleotide sequence: TGCAGCGCCCAGACGGGCTACAATGAGCAGTTCTTC. Protein: CSAQTGYNEQFF.

This clone was counted once. The rearrangement links TRBV5-1 to TRBJ1-1, with no clear D. The V gene's germline CDR1 is SGHRS and CDR2 YFSETQ. Trimming pared 2 bases from V and 5 bases from J, leaving 10 bases between. The CDR3 extends over 13 amino acids. The CDR3 protein is CASSFPTRTEAFF. CDR3 DNA: TGCGCCAGCAGCTTCCCGACACGAACTGAAGCTTTCTTT.